This T cell receptor (beta chain) is from a study of blood T cells in healthy people across ages. General study results and limits: Donor CMV status, an unknown factor, possibly confounded changes in expanded clonotypes. While age rose, TCR beta diversity per million T cells dropped in a roughly linear way.

This CDR3 is built from 16 residues. In germline, CDR1 is SEHNR, CDR2 FQNEAQ (reference sequence). V was trimmed by 4 bases and J by 5 bases, leaving 20 bases between them. The sample, about 10 milliliters of peripheral blood, was drawn from each donor. Primed by a sample-barcoded 5' primer and a J-beta primer mix, a second PCR proceeded for about 6 to 12 cycles. Each CDR3 protein is one row after TCRdb ran MiXCR on the 5' RACE reads. The sample comprises roughly 800,000 distinct CDR3 sequences, 58% of which are singletons, and roughly 22% rests with the top ten. On this clonotype: Its matching antigen is unknown.

This chain connects TRBV7-9 to TRBJ2-5; D unresolved. This sequence originates from a man aged 30 to 45 in good health. Sequencing was done on a sample of blood. CDR3 sequence: CASSSTRSPRRETQYF. In DNA form, the CDR3 reads TGTGCCAGCAGCTCCACTCGGTCTCCCCGACGGGAGACCCAGTACTTC.